A selection of T cell receptor beta chains follows, all from one sample in a study of cytomegalovirus exposure and HLA in healthy donors. Some clones are missing from TCRdb's copy, which holds only in-frame ones; the method was immunoSEQ multiplex PCR. Of about 130,000 clones in the sample, approximately 80% were seen once. Sequenced input: PBMCs. These receptors were collected from a boy between 2 and 15 years old in good health and CMV-seronegative. CDR3s include the opening cysteine and the closing phenylalanine or tryptophan. The D gene is left open where the match is weak. Part of the rows lack a size; the others show once, few, many or a class for expanded clones.

TRBV9	TRBJ1-5	TRBD1	-	14	TGTGCCAGCAGCGCCCAGGACAGGTCCGGGCCCCAGCATTTT	CASSAQDRSGPQHF
TRBV7-3	TRBJ1-2	-	-	14	TGTGCCAGCAGCCCGACCCCGGACAGTTATGGCTACACCTTC	CASSPTPDSYGYTF
TRBV7-6	TRBJ1-3	TRBD1	-	17	TGTGCCAGCAGCCCTAACATCGACAGGGGGAGTGGAAACACCATATATTTT	CASSPNIDRGSGNTIYF
TRBV7-9	TRBJ1-4	TRBD1	-	13	TGTGCCAGCCGGGACAGGATTAATGAAAAACTGTTTTTT	CASRDRINEKLFF
TRBV5-1	TRBJ1-3	-	few	18	TGCGCCAGCAGCTTGGTAGCGGCGTCGGTCCCCTCTGGAAACACCATATATTTT	CASSLVAASVPSGNTIYF
TRBV5-1	TRBJ1-2	-	-	15	TGCGCCAGCAGCTTGGAGGGTGGGGCAAACTATGGCTACACCTTC	CASSLEGGANYGYTF
TRBV7-3	TRBJ2-5	-	-	15	TGTGCCAGCAGGTCTCACCGGATCTACGGGGAGACCCAGTACTTC	CASRSHRIYGETQYF
TRBV7-9	TRBJ2-5	-	-	15	TGTGCCAGCATCCCAGAGGGGGAGGGACCAGTGACCCAGTACTTC	CASIPEGEGPVTQYF
TRBV4-1	TRBJ1-3	-	-	17	TGCGCCAGCAGCCAAGATTCATCCCGGGGGACCAGAAACACCATATATTTT	CASSQDSSRGTRNTIYF
TRBV9	TRBJ1-2	TRBD1	-	14	TGTGCCAGCAGCGCCACAGGGGGTTCCTATGGCTACACCTTC	CASSATGGSYGYTF
TRBV19	TRBJ1-5	-	once	16	TGTGCCAGTAGTTCCCGGGACAATTCTCGCAATCAGCCCCAGCATTTT	CASSSRDNSRNQPQHF
TRBV6-4	TRBJ2-3	-	-	15	TGTGCCAGCAGTGACTCTCCGGGGAGCACAGATACGCAGTATTTT	CASSDSPGSTDTQYF
TRBV9	TRBJ1-3	-	-	14	TGTGCCAGCAGCGCCGACAGAAGCGGAAACACCATATATTTT	CASSADRSGNTIYF
TRBV19	TRBJ1-1	TRBD1	-	12	TGTGCCGTGACAGGGCTGAACACTGAAGCTTTCTTT	CAVTGLNTEAFF
TRBV6-1	TRBJ1-3	-	-	17	TGTGCCAGCAGCGAAGGGGGGCCGATCTACTCTGGAAACACCATATATTTT	CASSEGGPIYSGNTIYF
TRBV7-8	TRBJ1-3	-	-	16	TGTGCCAGCAGCTTATATGGACGGAGGGCTGGAAACACCATATATTTT	CASSLYGRRAGNTIYF
TRBV5-6	TRBJ1-4	TRBD1	-	15	TGTGCCAGCAGCCCGGACGCGGGCGGGACAGGTGAACTGTTTTTT	CASSPDAGGTGELFF
TRBV7-2	TRBJ2-1	TRBD2	-	19	TGTGCCAGCAGCATCCTTAGCGGGAAGGGCCCGAGCTCCTACAATGAGCAGTTCTTC	CASSILSGKGPSSYNEQFF
TRBV6-5	TRBJ2-5	TRBD1	-	14	TGTGCCAGCAGTTACTCCGGGACAGCCATCACCCAGTACTTC	CASSYSGTAITQYF
TRBV10-3	TRBJ2-5	-	-	14	TGTGCCATCACCCCTAGCAGAGCTCCGGGGACCCAGTACTTC	CAITPSRAPGTQYF
TRBV18	TRBJ2-5	-	-	12	TGTGCCAGCTCACCACTCCGGGAGACCCAGTACTTC	CASSPLRETQYF
TRBV9	TRBJ1-2	TRBD1	-	16	TGTGCCAGCAGCGTAGGGGACAGGGCGCTTGGCTATGGCTACACCTTC	CASSVGDRALGYGYTF
TRBV6-6	TRBJ2-2	TRBD2	-	15	TGTGCCACCTACAGCGGGGGGACTAACACCGGGGAGCTGTTTTTT	CATYSGGTNTGELFF
TRBV9	TRBJ2-2	-	-	15	TGTGCCAGCAGCGTAGCTACGGGATCGGGCGGGGAGCTGTTTTTT	CASSVATGSGGELFF
TRBV11-3	TRBJ2-7	TRBD1	few	15	TGTGCCAGCAGTTCAGGGGGGACAGGGACGCACGAGCAGTACTTC	CASSSGGTGTHEQYF
TRBV6-6	TRBJ2-2	-	-	15	TGTGCCAGCAGTTACTCGGGGCGGGGAACCGGGGAGCTGTTTTTT	CASSYSGRGTGELFF
TRBV4-2	TRBJ1-3	-	-	16	TGTGCCAGCAGCCAAGAAGGGGTCGCCTCTGGAAACACCATATATTTT	CASSQEGVASGNTIYF
TRBV6-5	TRBJ1-5	-	few	16	TGTGCCAGCAGTTCGATCGGTGTATCGGGCAATCAGCCCCAGCATTTT	CASSSIGVSGNQPQHF
TRBV6-1	TRBJ2-3	TRBD2	-	15	TGTGCCAGCAGCCCGACTAGCGGGGGGGCAGATACGCAGTATTTT	CASSPTSGGADTQYF
TRBV6-5	TRBJ2-5	-	-	14	TGTGCCAGCAGCGAAGCCAAAGCGCCGGAGACCCAGTACTTC	CASSEAKAPETQYF
TRBV4-3	TRBJ1-1	TRBD1	-	14	TGCGCCAGCAGCCAGGCGACAGGGGACACTGAAGCTTTCTTT	CASSQATGDTEAFF
TRBV7-9	TRBJ2-7	TRBD1	once	15	TGTGCCAGCAGCCCTATACAGGGGGCCCGTAAAGAGCAGTACTTC	CASSPIQGARKEQYF
TRBV12-5	TRBJ2-5	TRBD2	-	19	TGTGCTAGTGGTTCGTACCCGGGGACTAGCGGGGACAAACAAGAGACCCAGTACTTC	CASGSYPGTSGDKQETQYF
TRBV11-3	TRBJ2-2	-	-	11	TGTGCCAGCAGCGGAGACGGGGAGCTGTTTTTT	CASSGDGELFF
TRBV6-5	TRBJ1-3	-	few	15	TGTGCCAGCATCCGGGACACCTACTCTGGAAACACCATATATTTT	CASIRDTYSGNTIYF
TRBV2	TRBJ2-7	-	-	14	TGTGCCAGCAGTGGCCAGGGAGGGGGGTACGAGCAGTACTTC	CASSGQGGGYEQYF
TRBV9	TRBJ1-2	-	-	13	TGTGCCAGCAGCGCCGCGGGGAACTATGGCTACACCTTC	CASSAAGNYGYTF
TRBV27	TRBJ2-2	TRBD1	-	15	TGTGCCAGCAGTTTTGGGACAGGGAACACCGGGGAGCTGTTTTTT	CASSFGTGNTGELFF
TRBV6-1	TRBJ2-6	-	-	14	TGTGCCAGGGGGGGAGGCTCTGGGGCCAACGTCCTGACTTTC	CARGGGSGANVLTF
TRBV7-8	TRBJ1-3	-	-	16	TGTGCCAGCAGCTTTAGACGGGAGCAGGAGGGAAACACCATATATTTT	CASSFRREQEGNTIYF
TRBV7-9	TRBJ1-1	TRBD1	-	14	TGTGCCAGCAGTCGGGACAGCTTGAACACTGAAGCTTTCTTT	CASSRDSLNTEAFF
TRBV5-6	TRBJ1-1	-	-	16	TGTGCCAGCAGCTTGGTAAATGAGGCAGCCTACACTGAAGCTTTCTTT	CASSLVNEAAYTEAFF